These 3 T cell receptor beta chains originate from one sample sequenced in a study of blood T cell repertoires in COVID-19. The protocol was immunoSEQ multiplex PCR, while the TCRdb copy is restricted to in-frame clones and leaves out a portion. Of approximately 87,000 clones listed, roughly 80% are singletons. Input material: peripheral blood. The receptors here all came from a woman older than 75 with acute or convalescent COVID-19.

The chain links TRBV19 to TRBJ1-6; tentatively, D is TRBD1 (6 bases). The CDR3 sequence is 12 residues long. Germline V lookup: CDR1 LNHDA, CDR2 SQIVND (reference sequence). The V gene lost 8 bases and the J gene lost 10 bases, with 12 bases spanning the gap. CDR3 protein: CASGRGESPLHF. The CDR3 DNA follows: TGTGCCAGTGGGAGGGGGGAGTCACCCCTCCACTTT.

V and J are TRBV5-8 and TRBJ1-2, with TRBD1 as a possible D gene (5 bases). The CDR3 spans 15 residues. Trimming removed 3 bases from V and 4 bases from J, with 16 bases in between. Per the germline V gene, CDR1 is SGHTS and CDR2 is YDEGEE. In DNA form, the CDR3 reads TGTGCCAGCAGCTCGGATGTGTCGGGGGGCTATGGCTACACCTTC. Translated, it gives CASSSDVSGGYGYTF.

The CDR3 DNA follows: TGTGCCAGCAGCACTACTAGCGGGGGGAACTACCAAGAGACCCAGTACTTC. This sequence encodes CASSTTSGGNYQETQYF. V gene TRBV21-1 combines with J gene TRBJ2-5; TRBD2, as called in the table, went unchecked against the DNA. TRBV21-1 counts as a pseudogene. This CDR3 comprises 17 residues.